A selection of T cell receptor beta chains follows, all from one sample in a study of cytomegalovirus exposure and HLA in healthy donors. Libraries were prepared by immunoSEQ multiplex PCR; TCRdb keeps only in-frame clonotypes and omits some of them. The profile covers 95,000 to 150,000 clones, with 10% to 13% appearing a single time and about 4.7% taken by the ten largest. Input material: PBMCs. The receptors stem from a woman between 18 and 29 years old in good health and CMV-seropositive. Both conserved end residues are part of each CDR3. Each record gives: clone size, D gene, J gene, V gene, CDR3 DNA, CDR3 protein. A D gene is named only where the DNA matches it firmly. Clone size is not always given. Where it is, it says once, few, many or a class for expanded clones.

clone size: few; D gene: TRBD1; J gene: TRBJ1-1; V gene: TRBV4-1; CDR3 DNA: TGCGCCAGCAGCCAGAAGACAGGGCGGAACACTGAAGCTTTCTTT; CDR3 protein: CASSQKTGRNTEAFF
clone size: NA; D gene: NA; J gene: TRBJ1-2; V gene: TRBV12-5; CDR3 DNA: TGTGCTAGTGGTTTACAAGGGGGTAGCTATGGCTACACCTTC; CDR3 protein: CASGLQGGSYGYTF
clone size: NA; D gene: NA; J gene: TRBJ1-2; V gene: TRBV4-2; CDR3 DNA: TGTGCCAGCAGCCCACTCAGGAGGCATGGCTACACCTTC; CDR3 protein: CASSPLRRHGYTF
clone size: many; D gene: NA; J gene: TRBJ1-1; V gene: TRBV6-1; CDR3 DNA: TGTGCCAGCAGTGGAGAGTACAACACTGAAGCTTTCTTT; CDR3 protein: CASSGEYNTEAFF
clone size: NA; D gene: NA; J gene: TRBJ1-2; V gene: TRBV4-2; CDR3 DNA: TGTGCCAGCAGCCAAGATCCGGCAGGGAAGCACTATGGCTACACCTTC; CDR3 protein: CASSQDPAGKHYGYTF
clone size: NA; D gene: TRBD1; J gene: TRBJ1-4; V gene: TRBV29-1; CDR3 DNA: TGCAGCGTTGAAGATAACAGGGGGCCTGAAAAACTGTTTTTT; CDR3 protein: CSVEDNRGPEKLFF
clone size: NA; D gene: TRBD2; J gene: TRBJ2-4; V gene: TRBV29-1; CDR3 DNA: TGCAGCGTTGGTGGTCTAGCGGGAGAATTCAAAAACATTCAGTACTTC; CDR3 protein: CSVGGLAGEFKNIQYF
clone size: few; D gene: TRBD1; J gene: TRBJ2-6; V gene: TRBV11-2; CDR3 DNA: TGTGCCAGCAGCAAATGGGACAGGCCTGGGGCCAACGTCCTGACTTTC; CDR3 protein: CASSKWDRPGANVLTF
clone size: NA; D gene: TRBD2; J gene: TRBJ2-4; V gene: TRBV27; CDR3 DNA: TGTGCCAGCAGTTTACAGTCGACTAGCGGGAGAAGGCAAAACATTCAGTACTTC; CDR3 protein: CASSLQSTSGRRQNIQYF
clone size: NA; D gene: NA; J gene: TRBJ1-5; V gene: TRBV30; CDR3 DNA: TGTGCCTGGAATCGTGCGGGGGGGGGTGGTCAGCCCCAGCATTTT; CDR3 protein: CAWNRAGGGGQPQHF
clone size: NA; D gene: TRBD2; J gene: TRBJ2-3; V gene: TRBV11-3; CDR3 DNA: TGTGCCAGCCGGACTAGCGGAGCCTCCACAGATACGCAGTATTTT; CDR3 protein: CASRTSGASTDTQYF
clone size: few; D gene: TRBD1; J gene: TRBJ2-7; V gene: TRBV30; CDR3 DNA: TGTGCCTGGAGGGTGGGACAGGGTATTGGCGAGCAGTACTTC; CDR3 protein: CAWRVGQGIGEQYF
clone size: few; D gene: NA; J gene: TRBJ2-5; V gene: TRBV19; CDR3 DNA: TGTGCCAGTAGTTTCCAGGGGGAGACCCAGTACTTC; CDR3 protein: CASSFQGETQYF
clone size: NA; D gene: TRBD1; J gene: TRBJ2-5; V gene: TRBV14; CDR3 DNA: TGTGCCAGCAGCCAAGATCGGACAGGGGTTGGGGAGACCCAGTACTTC; CDR3 protein: CASSQDRTGVGETQYF
clone size: few; D gene: NA; J gene: TRBJ1-1; V gene: TRBV2; CDR3 DNA: TGTGCCAGCAGTATCGACAGGAACACTGAAGCTTTCTTT; CDR3 protein: CASSIDRNTEAFF
clone size: few; D gene: TRBD2; J gene: TRBJ2-3; V gene: TRBV10-3; CDR3 DNA: TGTGCCATCAGTGAAGGACTAGCTCCGAACACAGATACGCAGTATTTT; CDR3 protein: CAISEGLAPNTDTQYF
clone size: few; D gene: NA; J gene: TRBJ1-2; V gene: TRBV5-6; CDR3 DNA: TGTGCCAGCAGCGGCTGGACAGATAACTATGGCTACACCTTC; CDR3 protein: CASSGWTDNYGYTF
clone size: few; D gene: NA; J gene: TRBJ1-2; V gene: TRBV6-1; CDR3 DNA: TGTGCCAGCAGTGTAGGAATGGGACAAAAAGGCTACACCTTC; CDR3 protein: CASSVGMGQKGYTF
clone size: few; D gene: TRBD2; J gene: TRBJ2-2; V gene: TRBV10-3; CDR3 DNA: TGTGCCATCAGTGACCAGCGGGAGGGAGCCGGGGAGCTGTTTTTT; CDR3 protein: CAISDQREGAGELFF
clone size: NA; D gene: TRBD1; J gene: TRBJ2-7; V gene: TRBV5-6; CDR3 DNA: TGTGCCAGCAGCTTCAACCTAGGGGGCGACGAGCAGTACTTC; CDR3 protein: CASSFNLGGDEQYF
clone size: NA; D gene: TRBD1; J gene: TRBJ2-7; V gene: TRBV19; CDR3 DNA: TGTGCCAGTAGTAAAACCGGGACAGGGTGGTACGAGCAGTACTTC; CDR3 protein: CASSKTGTGWYEQYF
clone size: NA; D gene: TRBD2; J gene: TRBJ2-2; V gene: TRBV30; CDR3 DNA: TGTGCCTGGAGTATCTCGGGGGGACGCATTCCAACCGGGGAGCTGTTTTTT; CDR3 protein: CAWSISGGRIPTGELFF
clone size: NA; D gene: TRBD2; J gene: TRBJ2-1; V gene: TRBV4-1; CDR3 DNA: TGCGCCAGCAGCCAAGAAGGTAGCCTAGCGGGAGTCCTTCAATACAATGAGCAGTTCTTC; CDR3 protein: CASSQEGSLAGVLQYNEQFF
clone size: few; D gene: TRBD2; J gene: TRBJ2-7; V gene: TRBV11-3; CDR3 DNA: TGTGCCAGCTCCAGCGGGAGATTGGGTTACGAGCAGTACTTC; CDR3 protein: CASSSGRLGYEQYF
clone size: few; D gene: TRBD1; J gene: TRBJ2-7; V gene: TRBV5-5; CDR3 DNA: TGTGCCAGCTCAGGACAGGGCTCGGGGTTCTACGAGCAGTACTTC; CDR3 protein: CASSGQGSGFYEQYF
clone size: NA; D gene: TRBD1; J gene: TRBJ2-5; V gene: TRBV11-3; CDR3 DNA: TGTGCCAGCAGCGACAGGGGGCGCGAAGAGACCCAGTACTTC; CDR3 protein: CASSDRGREETQYF